This TCR beta chain was captured by sequencing in a study of blood T cell repertoires in COVID-19. Across the whole study: The cDNA or gDNA used as material had been derived from T cells, B-cell-depleted T cells, or PBMCs.

Authors' data handling: Reference gene primer amplification gave nucleated cell count estimates. The table came from immunoSEQ multiplex PCR; TCRdb's copy has only in-frame clones and leaves some out. V and J calls and clone size are as listed in that table; D and trimming were resolved from the DNA. The table shows about 60,000 clones, with about 86% occurring only once. This CDR3 is 11 amino acids long. Per germline, CDR1 SNHLY and CDR2 FYNNEI. A remark on this clone: The junction differs from germline at one of its ends, possibly a read error.

What was sequenced was peripheral blood. This sequence joins TRBV2 and TRBJ2-5, with D perhaps matching TRBD1 (5 bases). This TCR was recovered from a man aged 55 to 69 with acute or convalescent COVID-19. The CDR3 region is CAGSNRETQYF. As DNA, the CDR3 is TGTGCCGGCAGCAACAGGGAGACCCAGTACTTC.